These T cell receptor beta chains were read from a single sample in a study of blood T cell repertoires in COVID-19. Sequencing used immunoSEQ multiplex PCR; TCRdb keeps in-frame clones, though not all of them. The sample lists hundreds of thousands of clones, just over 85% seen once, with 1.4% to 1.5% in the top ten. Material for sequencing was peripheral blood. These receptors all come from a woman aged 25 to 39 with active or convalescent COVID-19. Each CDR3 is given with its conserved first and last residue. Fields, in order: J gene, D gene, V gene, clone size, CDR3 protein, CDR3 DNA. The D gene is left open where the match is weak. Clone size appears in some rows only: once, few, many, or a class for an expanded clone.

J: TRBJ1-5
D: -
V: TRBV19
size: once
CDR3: CASSDPGNSNQPQHF
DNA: TGTGCCAGTAGTGACCCAGGGAATAGCAATCAGCCCCAGCATTTT

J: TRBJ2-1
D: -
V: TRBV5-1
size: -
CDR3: CASTKDGGSYNEQFF
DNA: TGCGCCAGCACCAAGGACGGGGGATCCTACAATGAGCAGTTCTTC

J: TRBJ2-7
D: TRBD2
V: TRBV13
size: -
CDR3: CASSLRSGAGSSYEQYF
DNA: TGTGCCAGCAGCTTAAGATCGGGAGCGGGGAGCTCCTACGAGCAGTACTTC

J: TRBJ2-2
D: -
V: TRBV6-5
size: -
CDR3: CATRLAGTNTGELFF
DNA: TGTGCCACCCGCTTGGCGGGAACTAACACCGGGGAGCTGTTTTTT

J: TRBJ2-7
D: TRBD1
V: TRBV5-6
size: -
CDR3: CASSWAGTGNHEQYF
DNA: TGTGCCAGCAGCTGGGCCGGGACAGGTAACCACGAGCAGTACTTC

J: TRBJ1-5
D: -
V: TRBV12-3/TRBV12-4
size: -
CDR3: CASSLAPGQPQHF
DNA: TGTGCCAGCAGTTTAGCCCCCGGGCAGCCCCAGCATTTT

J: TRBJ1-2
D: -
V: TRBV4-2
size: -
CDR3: CASSQESQNGYTF
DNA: TGTGCCAGCAGCCAAGAGTCGCAGAATGGCTACACCTTC

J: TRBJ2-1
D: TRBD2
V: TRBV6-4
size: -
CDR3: CASSDGLAGEVGEQFF
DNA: TGTGCCAGCAGTGACGGACTAGCGGGAGAAGTCGGTGAGCAGTTCTTC

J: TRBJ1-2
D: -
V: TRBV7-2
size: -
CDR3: CASSLALGALGNYGYTF
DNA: TGTGCCAGCAGCTTAGCTTTAGGGGCCTTAGGGAACTATGGCTACACCTTC

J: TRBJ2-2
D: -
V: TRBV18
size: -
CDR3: CASSPPGRGTGELFF
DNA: TGTGCCAGCTCACCGCCCGGTAGGGGCACCGGGGAGCTGTTTTTT

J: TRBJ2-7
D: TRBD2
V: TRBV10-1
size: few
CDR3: CASRQAGLDHYEQYF
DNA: TGCGCCAGCAGGCAAGCGGGACTCGACCATTACGAGCAGTACTTC

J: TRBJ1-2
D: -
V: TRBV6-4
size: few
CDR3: CASSDETGLGGYTF
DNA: TGTGCCAGCAGTGACGAGACAGGCTTGGGTGGCTACACCTTC

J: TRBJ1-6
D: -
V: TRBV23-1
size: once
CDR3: CASSQSGRHNSPLHF
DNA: TGCGCCAGCAGTCAATCGGGCAGGCATAATTCACCCCTCCACTTT

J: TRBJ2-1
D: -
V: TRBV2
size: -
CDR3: CASSAGRGNYNEQFF
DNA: TGTGCCAGCAGTGCGGGGCGGGGCAATTACAATGAGCAGTTCTTC

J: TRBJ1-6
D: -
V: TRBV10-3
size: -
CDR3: CAISESKQLEGNSPLHF
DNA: TGTGCCATCAGTGAGTCAAAACAGTTAGAGGGAAATTCACCCCTCCACTTT

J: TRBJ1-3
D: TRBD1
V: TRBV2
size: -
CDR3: CASRGTASEDGAENTIYF
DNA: TGTGCCAGCAGGGGGACAGCCTCCGAAGATGGAGCAGAAAACACCATATATTTT

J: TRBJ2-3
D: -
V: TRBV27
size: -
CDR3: CASSLETSWDTQYF
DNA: TGTGCCAGCAGTCTCGAGACTAGTTGGGATACGCAGTATTTT

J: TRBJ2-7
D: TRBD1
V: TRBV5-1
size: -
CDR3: CASSLGDRVYEQYF
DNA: TGCGCCAGCAGCTTGGGGGACAGGGTCTACGAGCAGTACTTC

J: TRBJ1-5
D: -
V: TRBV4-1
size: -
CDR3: CASSQTGTDDQPQHF
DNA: TGCGCCAGCAGCCAAACCGGGACTGATGATCAGCCCCAGCATTTT

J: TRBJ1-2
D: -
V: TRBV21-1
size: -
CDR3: CASSKAAGGYYGYTF
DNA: TGTGCCAGCAGCAAAGCCGCAGGGGGCTACTATGGCTACACCTTC

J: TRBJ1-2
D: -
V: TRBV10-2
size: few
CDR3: CASSVSPGANYGYTF
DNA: TGCGCCAGCAGTGTCTCTCCAGGGGCAAACTATGGCTACACCTTC

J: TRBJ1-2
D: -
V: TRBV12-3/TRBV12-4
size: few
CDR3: CASSLSEGGYTF
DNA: TGTGCCAGCAGTTTATCGGAGGGTGGCTACACCTTC

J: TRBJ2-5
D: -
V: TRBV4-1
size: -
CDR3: CASSLEGSGPLLETQYF
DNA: TGCGCCAGCAGCCTCGAAGGAAGCGGACCCCTTCTAGAGACCCAGTACTTC

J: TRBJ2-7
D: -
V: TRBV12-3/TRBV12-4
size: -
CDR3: CASQGTSGEQYF
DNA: TGTGCCAGTCAGGGAACTTCAGGCGAGCAGTACTTC

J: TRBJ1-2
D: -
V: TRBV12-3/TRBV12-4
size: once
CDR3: CASRFRGDGYTF
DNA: TGTGCCAGCAGATTCCGGGGTGATGGCTACACCTTC

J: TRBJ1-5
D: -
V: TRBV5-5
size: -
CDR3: CASSLGRITGERNQPQHF
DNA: TGTGCCAGCAGCTTGGGTAGGATCACGGGGGAGCGGAATCAGCCCCAGCATTTT

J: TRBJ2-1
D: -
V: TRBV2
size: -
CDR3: CASGTDYNEQFF
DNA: TGTGCCAGCGGGACTGACTACAATGAGCAGTTCTTC

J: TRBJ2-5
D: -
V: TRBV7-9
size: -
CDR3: CASRTEETQYF
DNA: TGTGCCAGCAGAACAGAAGAGACCCAGTACTTC

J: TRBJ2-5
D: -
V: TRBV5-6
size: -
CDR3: CASSLQGQETQYF
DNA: TGTGCCAGCAGCTTGCAGGGGCAAGAGACCCAGTACTTC

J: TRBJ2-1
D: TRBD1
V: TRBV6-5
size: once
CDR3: CASSYSTGGWGNEQFF
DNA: TGTGCCAGCAGTTACTCCACAGGGGGTTGGGGCAATGAGCAGTTCTTC

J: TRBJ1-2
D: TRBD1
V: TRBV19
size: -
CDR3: CASTVPGTGGGYTF
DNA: TGTGCCAGTACCGTACCCGGGACAGGGGGTGGCTACACCTTC

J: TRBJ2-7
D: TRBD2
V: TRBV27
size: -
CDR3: CASSPSSGGSPYEQYF
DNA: TGTGCCAGCAGTCCCTCCTCAGGCGGGAGCCCTTACGAGCAGTACTTC

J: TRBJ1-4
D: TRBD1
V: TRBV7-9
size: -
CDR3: CASNAQGHGEKLFF
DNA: TGTGCCAGCAACGCACAGGGGCACGGTGAAAAACTGTTTTTT

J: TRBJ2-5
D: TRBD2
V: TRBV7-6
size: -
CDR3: CASSPTTRLADHETQYF
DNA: TGTGCCAGCAGCCCAACTACCAGACTAGCGGATCATGAGACCCAGTACTTC

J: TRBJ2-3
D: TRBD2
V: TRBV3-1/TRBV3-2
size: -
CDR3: CASSQALADTDTQYF
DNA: TGTGCCAGCAGCCAAGCCCTAGCGGACACAGATACGCAGTATTTT

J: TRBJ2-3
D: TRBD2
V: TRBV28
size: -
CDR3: CASSLNLAGFTDTQYF
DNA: TGTGCCAGCAGTTTAAATCTAGCGGGATTCACAGATACGCAGTATTTT

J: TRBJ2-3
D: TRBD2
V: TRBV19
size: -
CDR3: CASSRGLAGGLSTDTQYF
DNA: TGTGCCAGTAGTAGGGGACTAGCGGGAGGGCTTAGCACAGATACGCAGTATTTT

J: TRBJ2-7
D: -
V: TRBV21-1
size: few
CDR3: CASSRRLLAGNDEQYF
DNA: TGTGCCAGCAGCAGAAGATTACTAGCGGGAAACGACGAGCAGTACTTC

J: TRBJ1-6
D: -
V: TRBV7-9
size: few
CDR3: CASSLATGRVGNSPLHF
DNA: TGTGCCAGCAGCTTAGCGACGGGCAGGGTCGGTAATTCACCCCTCCACTTT

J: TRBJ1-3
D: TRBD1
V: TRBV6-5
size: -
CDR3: CASRGDRGGNTIYF
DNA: TGTGCCAGCAGGGGGGACAGGGGTGGAAACACCATATATTTT

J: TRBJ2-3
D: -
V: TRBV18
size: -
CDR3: CASSPGTSSTDTQYF
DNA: TGTGCCAGCTCACCAGGGACATCTAGCACAGATACGCAGTATTTT

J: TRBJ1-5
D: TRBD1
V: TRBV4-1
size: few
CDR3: CASSQVEGAFDQPQHF
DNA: TGCGCCAGCAGCCAAGTGGAGGGGGCGTTCGATCAGCCCCAGCATTTT